The clone carrying this T cell receptor (beta chain) was observed at least ten times. Its antigen is not known. V was clipped by 5 bases and J by 2 bases; unmatched bases: 9. The CDR3 has 16 amino acids. In germline, CDR1 is MNHEY, CDR2 SVGEGT. This specimen belongs to a study of T cells in Graves' hyperthyroidism and ophthalmopathy. RNA transcripts gave rise to amplified TCR beta CDR3 regions. HTBI primers were used for first-round RT-PCR of the TCR CDR3. TCRdb used MiXCR to reprocess the multiplex PCR reads, holding one entry per CDR3 protein. The sample records around 340,000 distinct CDR3 sequences, about a sixth being singletons. Study results and caveats: From stable hyperthyroidism, ophthalmopathy was set apart by a 13 V-J model.

The sample was blood. The V call is TRBV6-2 or TRBV6-3, the J call TRBJ1-2; 9 positions agree with TRBD1. The origin of this receptor is a woman aged 30 to 39 with Graves' hyperthyroidism that later progressed to Graves' ophthalmopathy. In nucleotides, the CDR3 is TGTGCCAGCAGTAACAGTCCCGGGACAGGGAACTATGGCTACACCTTC. This translates into CASSNSPGTGNYGYTF.